This paragraph covers one T cell receptor beta chain sequence. The trim removed 1 base at V and 8 bases at J, leaving 16 bases unmatched. The CDR3 is made up of 17 amino acids. CDR1 is DFQATT and CDR2 is SNEGSKA in the germline V gene (reference sequence). This specimen belongs to a study of T cells in Graves' hyperthyroidism and ophthalmopathy. TCR beta CDR3 region amplification was performed from RNA transcripts. HTBI primers were used for first-round RT-PCR of the TCR CDR3. TCRdb passed the multiplex PCR reads through MiXCR, listing each CDR3 protein once. Of 340,000 or so distinct CDR3 sequences in the sample, 15% to 20% are singletons; the top ten hold 33%.

Sequencing input: blood. This chain connects TRBV20-1 to TRBJ1-4, with 7 nucleotides matching TRBD1. The clonotype comes from a man under 40 with Graves' hyperthyroidism. The CDR3 DNA follows: TGCAGTGCTAGAGTTGTCGGGGGGCAGGGGGGCAGAGAAAAACTGTTTTTT. This sequence encodes CSARVVGGQGGREKLFF.